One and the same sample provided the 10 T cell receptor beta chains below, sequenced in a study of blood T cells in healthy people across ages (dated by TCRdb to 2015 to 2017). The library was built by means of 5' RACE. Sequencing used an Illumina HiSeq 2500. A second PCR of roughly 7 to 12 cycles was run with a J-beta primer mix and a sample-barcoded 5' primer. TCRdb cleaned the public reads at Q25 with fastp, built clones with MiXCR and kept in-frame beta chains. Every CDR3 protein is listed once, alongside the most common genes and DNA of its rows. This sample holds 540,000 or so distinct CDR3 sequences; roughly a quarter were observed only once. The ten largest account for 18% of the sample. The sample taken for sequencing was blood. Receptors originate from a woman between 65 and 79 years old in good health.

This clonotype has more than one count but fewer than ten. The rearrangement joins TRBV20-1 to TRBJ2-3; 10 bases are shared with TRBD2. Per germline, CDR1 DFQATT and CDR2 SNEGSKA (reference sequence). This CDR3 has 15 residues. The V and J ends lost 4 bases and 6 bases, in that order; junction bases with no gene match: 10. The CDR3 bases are TGCAGTGCTATCCGCACTAGCGGGGCGGGGGATACGCAGTATTTT. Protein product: CSAIRTSGAGDTQYF.

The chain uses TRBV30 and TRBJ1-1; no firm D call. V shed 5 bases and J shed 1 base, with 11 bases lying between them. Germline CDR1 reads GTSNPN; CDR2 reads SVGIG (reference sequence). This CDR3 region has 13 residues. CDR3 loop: CAWDAAGNTEAFF. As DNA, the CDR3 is TGTGCCTGGGACGCGGCAGGGAACACTGAAGCTTTCTTT. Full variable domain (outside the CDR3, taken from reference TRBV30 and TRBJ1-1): SQTIHQWPATLVQPVGSPLSLECTVEGTSNPNLYWYRQAAGRGLQLLFYSVGIGQISSEVPQNLSASRPQDRQFILSSKKLLLSDSGFYLCAWDAAGNTEAFFGQGTRLTVV.

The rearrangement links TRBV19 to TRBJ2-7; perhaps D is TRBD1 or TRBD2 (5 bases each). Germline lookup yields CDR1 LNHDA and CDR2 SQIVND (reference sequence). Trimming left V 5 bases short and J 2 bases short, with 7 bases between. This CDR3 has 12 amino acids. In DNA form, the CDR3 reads TGTGCCAGTAGTGGGACGACCTACGAGCAGTACTTC. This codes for CASSGTTYEQYF.

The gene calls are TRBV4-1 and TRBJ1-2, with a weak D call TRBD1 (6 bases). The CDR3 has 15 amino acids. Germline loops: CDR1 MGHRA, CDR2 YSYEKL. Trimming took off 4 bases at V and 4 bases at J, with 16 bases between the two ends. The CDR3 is CASSLQTGPSYGYTF. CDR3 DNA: TGCGCCAGCAGCCTACAGACAGGCCCATCCTATGGCTACACCTTC.

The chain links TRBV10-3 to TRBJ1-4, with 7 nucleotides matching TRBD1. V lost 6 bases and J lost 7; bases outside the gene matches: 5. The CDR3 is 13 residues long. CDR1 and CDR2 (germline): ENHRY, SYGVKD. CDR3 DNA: TGTGCCATCAGCGACAGGGTTGGTGAAAAACTGTTTTTT. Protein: CAISDRVGEKLFF.

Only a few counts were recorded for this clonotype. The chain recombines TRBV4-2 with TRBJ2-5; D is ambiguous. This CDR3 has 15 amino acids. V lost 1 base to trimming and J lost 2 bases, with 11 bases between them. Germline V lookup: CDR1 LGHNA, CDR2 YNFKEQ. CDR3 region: CASSQGWTVQETQYF. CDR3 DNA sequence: TGTGCCAGCAGCCAAGGTTGGACGGTACAAGAGACCCAGTACTTC.

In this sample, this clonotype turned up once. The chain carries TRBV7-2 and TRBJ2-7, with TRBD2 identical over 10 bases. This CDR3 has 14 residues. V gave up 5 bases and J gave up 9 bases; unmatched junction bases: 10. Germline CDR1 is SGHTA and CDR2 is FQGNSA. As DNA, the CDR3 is TGTGCCAGCAGCGGGACCGGGACTAGCGACTCGCAGTACTTC. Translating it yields CASSGTGTSDSQYF. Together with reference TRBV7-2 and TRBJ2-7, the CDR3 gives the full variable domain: GAGVSQSPSNKVTEKGKDVELRCDPISGHTALYWYRQSLGQGLEFLIYFQGNSAPDKSGLPSDRFSAERTGGSVSTLTIQRTQQEDSAVYLCASSGTGTSDSQYFGPGTRLTVT.

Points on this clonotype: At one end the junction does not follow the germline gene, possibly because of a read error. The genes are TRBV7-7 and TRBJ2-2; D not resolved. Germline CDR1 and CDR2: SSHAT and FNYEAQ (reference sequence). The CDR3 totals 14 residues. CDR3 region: CASSPRSATGELFF. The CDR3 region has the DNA TGTGCTAGCAGCCCCCGGTCGGCCACCGGGGAGCTGTTTTTT.

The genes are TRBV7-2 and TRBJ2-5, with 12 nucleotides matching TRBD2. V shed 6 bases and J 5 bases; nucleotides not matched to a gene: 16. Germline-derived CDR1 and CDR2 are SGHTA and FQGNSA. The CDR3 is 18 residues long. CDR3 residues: CASRPSLAGGPSGETQYF. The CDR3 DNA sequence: TGTGCCAGCAGACCTTCCCTAGCGGGGGGGCCGAGCGGCGAGACCCAGTACTTC.

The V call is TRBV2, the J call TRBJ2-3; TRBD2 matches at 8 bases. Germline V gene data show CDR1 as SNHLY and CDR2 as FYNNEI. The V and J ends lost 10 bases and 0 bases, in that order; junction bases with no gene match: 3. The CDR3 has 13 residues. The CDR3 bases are TGTGCCATTAGCGGGGTGAGCACAGATACGCAGTATTTT. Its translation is CAISGVSTDTQYF.